Each of the 10 T cell receptor beta chains below was sequenced from the same sample in a study of human T cells and chemical hapten exposure. TCRdb called the RACE reads again in MiXCR, with one record for every CDR3 protein. Of more than 70,000 distinct CDR3 sequences listed, just under 9% were seen once; the top ten hold 2.9%. Specified time point: healthy volunteer bleed at 2 weeks. Total RNA was isolated from unfractionated whole blood. Specimen: whole blood. These receptor sequences come from a female donor in good health. Some clones in this sample may be carry-over from other donors' samples.

This clonotype was detected a few times. The chain joins TRBV11-2 to TRBJ1-1; TRBD1 is a possible D gene (5 bases). This CDR3 is 17 amino acids long. Trimming cost V 3 bases and J 1 base, with 18 bases left between them. Germline loops: CDR1 SGHAT, CDR2 FQNNGV. The CDR3 here is CASSFPGAWDWNTEAFF. The CDR3 region has the DNA TGTGCCAGCAGCTTCCCAGGCGCATGGGACTGGAACACTGAAGCTTTCTTT.

This clonotype was seen at least ten times. V gene TRBV2 combines with J gene TRBJ2-1; 14 nucleotides agree with TRBD2. The CDR3 extends over 13 amino acids. Trimming cost V 6 bases and J 14 bases; bases outside gene matches: 6. In germline, CDR1 is SNHLY, CDR2 FYNNEI. The CDR3 loop reads CASSAGLAGAEFF. CDR3 DNA sequence: TGTGCCAGCAGCGCGGGACTAGCGGGAGCCGAGTTCTTC.

The chain links TRBV2 to TRBJ2-7; D is perhaps TRBD2 (6 bases). CDR1 is SNHLY and CDR2 is FYNNEI in the germline V gene. CDR3 length equals 14 residues. V lost 1 base and J lost 7, with 14 bases in between. CDR3 protein: CASSEGGLPGEQYF. CDR3 DNA: TGTGCCAGCAGTGAAGGAGGACTACCGGGGGAGCAGTACTTC.

This clonotype was recorded at least ten times. The rearrangement joins TRBV29-1 to TRBJ1-1; D is unresolved. The CDR3 has 13 residues. Looked up from germline, CDR1 is SQVTM and CDR2 is ANQGSEA. The germline V and J ends were trimmed by 4 bases and 0 bases, with 9 bases remaining between them. CDR3 loop: CSVVRNLNTEAFF. In nucleotides, the CDR3 is TGCAGCGTTGTTAGAAACCTGAACACTGAAGCTTTCTTT.

This clonotype was counted only a few times. This chain uses TRBV12-5 with TRBJ2-7; D is unresolved. V was shortened by 1 base and J by 3 bases, with 4 bases between the two germline ends. Germline V gene lookup returns CDR1 LGHNT and CDR2 FRNRAP. The CDR3 contains 12 residues. CDR3 coding DNA: TGTGCTAGTGGTTTGGGGATCTACGAGCAGTACTTC. Its translation is CASGLGIYEQYF.

The genes are TRBV12-3 or TRBV12-4 and TRBJ1-3, with D hard to call. The CDR3 has 13 amino acids. V lost 4 bases to trimming and J lost 0 bases, with 4 bases between them. In nucleotides, the CDR3 is TGTGCCAGCAGTTCCAACTCTGGAAACACCATATATTTT. Protein product: CASSSNSGNTIYF.

The CDR3 reads CASSQGGSGNTIYF. CDR3 nucleotide sequence: TGTGCCAGCAGCCAGGGGGGCTCTGGAAACACCATATATTTT. This rearrangement joins TRBV6-6 to TRBJ1-3; 7 nucleotides match TRBD1. Germline CDR1 is MNHNY and CDR2 is SVGAGI (reference sequence). The V segment lost 6 bases and the J segment 0 bases; nucleotides outside the gene matches: 2. The CDR3 consists of 14 residues.

The chain is built from TRBV5-4 and TRBJ2-5; D remains unclear. The CDR3 is 15 amino acids. Germline V gives CDR1 SGHNT, CDR2 YYREEE (reference sequence). V lost 3 bases to trimming and J lost 1 base, with 13 bases between them. CDR3 loop: CASSSGTTFQETQYF. CDR3 bases: TGTGCCAGCAGCTCGGGCACTACCTTCCAAGAGACCCAGTACTTC.

V gene TRBV10-3 combines with J gene TRBJ1-1; the D is unclear. Trimming stripped 5 bases from V and 6 bases from J, with 16 bases between. The CDR3 contains 14 residues. Germline assignment: CDR1 ENHRY and CDR2 SYGVKD. CDR3 residues: CAISTSSPGAEAFF. CDR3 nucleotides: TGTGCCATCAGTACGTCCTCACCAGGCGCTGAAGCTTTCTTT.

This sequence joins TRBV6-4 and TRBJ1-1; D is possibly TRBD1 (5 bases). The V gene's germline CDR1 is MRHNA and CDR2 SNTAGT. The CDR3 is 14 amino acids. V lost 2 bases and J lost 8, with 15 bases in between. The CDR3 nucleotides are TGTGCCAGCAGTGACGGTCAGGGAGGCACCGAAGCTTTCTTT. Its protein product is CASSDGQGGTEAFF.